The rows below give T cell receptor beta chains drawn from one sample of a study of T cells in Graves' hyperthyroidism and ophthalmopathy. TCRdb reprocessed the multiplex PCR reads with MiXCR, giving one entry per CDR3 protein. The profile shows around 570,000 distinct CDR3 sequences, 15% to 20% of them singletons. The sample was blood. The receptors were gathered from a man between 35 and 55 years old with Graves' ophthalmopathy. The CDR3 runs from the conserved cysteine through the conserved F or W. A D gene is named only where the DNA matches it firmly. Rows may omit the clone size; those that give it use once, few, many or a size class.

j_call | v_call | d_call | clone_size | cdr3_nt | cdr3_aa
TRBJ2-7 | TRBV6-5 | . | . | TGTGCCAGCAGCCAGACTTTTAACTACGAGCAGTACTTC | CASSQTFNYEQYF
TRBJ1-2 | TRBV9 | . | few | TGTGCCAGCAGCGCGTCACAGGGATCTAGAGGAAGCTATGGCTACACCTTC | CASSASQGSRGSYGYTF
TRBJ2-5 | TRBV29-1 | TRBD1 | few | TGCAGCGTTGGGACAGGAGAGACCCAGTACTTC | CSVGTGETQYF
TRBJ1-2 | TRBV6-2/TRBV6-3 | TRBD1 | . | TGTGCCAGCAGTTACTCCGCAATATCAACAGGGGGCTATGGCTACACCTTC | CASSYSAISTGGYGYTF
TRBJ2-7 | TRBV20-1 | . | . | TGCAGTGCGATCCGCGGGGCAGGCGCTACCTACGAGCAGTACTTC | CSAIRGAGATYEQYF
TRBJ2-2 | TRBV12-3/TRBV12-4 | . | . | TGTGCCACTCTGAGGACCGGGGAGCTGTTTTTT | CATLRTGELFF
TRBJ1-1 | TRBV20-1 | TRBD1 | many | TGCAGTGCTCTAGGACAGGGGAGGTCTGAAGCTTTCTTT | CSALGQGRSEAFF
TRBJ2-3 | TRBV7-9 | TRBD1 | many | TGTGCCAGCAGCTTCCGGACAGGCCCCACAGATACGCAGTATTTT | CASSFRTGPTDTQYF
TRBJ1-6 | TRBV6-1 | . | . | TGTGCCAGCGGGTATAATTCACCCCTCCACTTT | CASGYNSPLHF
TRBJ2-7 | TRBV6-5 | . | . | TGTGCCAGCAGTTACTCGAGACCCTCGCGGACCGCAGTCTACGAGCAGTACTTC | CASSYSRPSRTAVYEQYF
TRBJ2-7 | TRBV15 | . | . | TGTGCCACCAGCAGAGGGGATTACGGCGAGCAGTACTTC | CATSRGDYGEQYF
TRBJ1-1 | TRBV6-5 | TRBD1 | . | TGTGCCAGCAGTTACCAACCGGGACAGGAAGCTTTCTTT | CASSYQPGQEAFF
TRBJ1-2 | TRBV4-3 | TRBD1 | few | TGCGCCAGCAGCCAAGATGGGACAGGGGGGCTTTATGGCTACACCTTC | CASSQDGTGGLYGYTF
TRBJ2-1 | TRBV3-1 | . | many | TGTGCCAGCAACCCGGCGGGGCGATACAATGAGCAGTTCTTC | CASNPAGRYNEQFF
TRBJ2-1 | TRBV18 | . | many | TGTGCCAGCTCACCAGGCCCGATCAATGAGCAGTTCTTC | CASSPGPINEQFF
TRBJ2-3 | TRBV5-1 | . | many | TGCGCCAGCAGCTTGGTTGGACTGTCAGATACGCAGTATTTT | CASSLVGLSDTQYF
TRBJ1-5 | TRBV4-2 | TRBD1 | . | TGTGCCAGCAGCCAAGGGGGCGAGGACAGGACCCTAGGTCAGCCCCAGCATTTT | CASSQGGEDRTLGQPQHF
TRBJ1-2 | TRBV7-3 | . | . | TGTGCCAGCAGCTTCTACAATGGCTACACCTTC | CASSFYNGYTF
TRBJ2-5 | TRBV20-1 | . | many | TGCAGTGCTAGCGGGGGGCCCCGGGAGACCCAGTACTTC | CSASGGPRETQYF
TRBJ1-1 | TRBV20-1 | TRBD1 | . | TGCAGTGCTTTTCAGGGGGCGGACACTGAAGCTTTCTTT | CSAFQGADTEAFF
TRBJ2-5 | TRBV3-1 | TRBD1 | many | TGTGCCAGCAGCCAGGCTACGGGACAGTTCGAGACCCAGTACTTC | CASSQATGQFETQYF
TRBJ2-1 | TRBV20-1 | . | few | TGCAGTGCTCCCCGGTGGGGGACGTCCTTAAGGCGGGTAGACAATGAGCAGTTCTTC | CSAPRWGTSLRRVDNEQFF
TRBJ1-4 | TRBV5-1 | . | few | TGCGCCAGCAGTTATGGACAAGGGGATGAAAAACTGTTTTTT | CASSYGQGDEKLFF
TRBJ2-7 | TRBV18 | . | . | TGTGCCAGCTCACCGGCGAGACAGTTCTACGAGCAGTACTTC | CASSPARQFYEQYF
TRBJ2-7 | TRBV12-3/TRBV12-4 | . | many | TGTGCCAGCAGTGGCCTTTTGGGGTATGAGCAGTACTTC | CASSGLLGYEQYF
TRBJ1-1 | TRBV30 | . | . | TGTGCCTGGCGTTCGGGGCGTACCTTCACAGTGAACACTGAAGCTTTCTTT | CAWRSGRTFTVNTEAFF
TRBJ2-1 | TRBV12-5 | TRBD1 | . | TGTGCTAGTGGTTCGGTATTGGGTTCGGACAGGGACTTTAATGAGCAGTTCTTC | CASGSVLGSDRDFNEQFF
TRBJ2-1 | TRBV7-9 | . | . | TGTGCCAGCCCCTCTAGAGGGGGAGGGACCTACAATGAGCAGTTCTTC | CASPSRGGGTYNEQFF
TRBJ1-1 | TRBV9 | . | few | TGTGCCAGCAGCCGGGGGCAACCGTACACTGAAGCTTTCTTT | CASSRGQPYTEAFF
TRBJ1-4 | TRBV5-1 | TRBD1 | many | TGCGCCAGCAGCTTGGATGCAGGGGGCTCGGAAAAACTGTTTTTT | CASSLDAGGSEKLFF
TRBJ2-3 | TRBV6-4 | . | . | TGTGGCAGCAGCTCCGGGACGGATAGCCTCACAGATACGCAGTATTTT | CGSSSGTDSLTDTQYF
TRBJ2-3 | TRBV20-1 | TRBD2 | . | TGCAGTGCTGCCGGGACTAGCGGTCCTAGCACAGATACGCAGTATTTT | CSAAGTSGPSTDTQYF
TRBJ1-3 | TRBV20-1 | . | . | TGCAGTGTTTTGGACGTACTCTCTGGAAACACCATATATTTT | CSVLDVLSGNTIYF
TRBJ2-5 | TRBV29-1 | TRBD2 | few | TGCAGCGTTGAGGGCCCAGCGGGAGGAGAGACCCAGTACTTC | CSVEGPAGGETQYF
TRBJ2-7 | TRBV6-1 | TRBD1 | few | TGTGCCAGCAGTACTGGACAGGGGGCTTCCTACGAGCAGTACTTC | CASSTGQGASYEQYF
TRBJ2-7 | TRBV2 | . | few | TGTGCCAGCAGTGAATGGACGGCCCGGGCCTACGAGCAGTACTTC | CASSEWTARAYEQYF
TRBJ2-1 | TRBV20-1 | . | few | TGCAGTGATAGAGATCTTCTCTCCTACAATGAGCAGTTCTTC | CSDRDLLSYNEQFF
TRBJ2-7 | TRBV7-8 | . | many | TGTGCCAGCAGCGAGCAGGGGCGCCCCTACGAGCAGTACTTC | CASSEQGRPYEQYF
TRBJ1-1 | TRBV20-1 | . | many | TGCAGTGCTAGAGATACGCAAGGGGCGCGGGACACTGAAGCTTTCTTT | CSARDTQGARDTEAFF
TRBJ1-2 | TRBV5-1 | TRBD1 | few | TGCGCCAGCAGCTTTGACAGGGGCATGTACTACACCTTC | CASSFDRGMYYTF
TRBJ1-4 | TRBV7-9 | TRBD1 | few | TGTGCCAGCAGTAACCGACAGGGGGCGAGTGAAAAACTGTTTTTT | CASSNRQGASEKLFF
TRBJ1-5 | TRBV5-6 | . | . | TGTGCCAGCAGCTTGTGGGGTTACGATCAGCCCCAGCATTTT | CASSLWGYDQPQHF
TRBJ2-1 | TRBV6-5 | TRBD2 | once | TGTGCCAGCAGTTACTCGGGACTAGCGGGGAAGGATGAGCAGTTCTTC | CASSYSGLAGKDEQFF
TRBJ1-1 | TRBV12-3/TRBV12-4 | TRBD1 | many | TGTGCCAGCAGTAAATTGGGGACAGCCAAGAGGACTGAAGCTTTCTTT | CASSKLGTAKRTEAFF
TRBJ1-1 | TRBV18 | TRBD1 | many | TGTGCCAGCTCACCCAGGGGACAGGGCACTGAAGCTTTCTTT | CASSPRGQGTEAFF
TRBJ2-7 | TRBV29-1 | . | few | TGCAGCGTTGAACGGAGGGACGAGCAGTACTTC | CSVERRDEQYF
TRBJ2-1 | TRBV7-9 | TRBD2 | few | TGTGCCAGCAGCTTGGCGTCTAGCGGGGGCTCGGGGCAGTTCTTC | CASSLASSGGSGQFF
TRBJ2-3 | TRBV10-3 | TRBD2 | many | TGTGCCATAGCGGGAGGTTCCACAGATACGCAGTATTTT | CAIAGGSTDTQYF
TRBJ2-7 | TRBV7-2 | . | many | TGTGCCAGCAGCCCCAGACGGAACGAGCAGTACTTC | CASSPRRNEQYF
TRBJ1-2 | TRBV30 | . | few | TGTGCCTGGAGTGTCGGGAACATTGGGGGCTACACCTTC | CAWSVGNIGGYTF
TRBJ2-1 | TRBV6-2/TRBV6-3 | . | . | TGTGCCAGCACCCACCCACCAGGGCAGGGAGAGCAGTTCTTC | CASTHPPGQGEQFF
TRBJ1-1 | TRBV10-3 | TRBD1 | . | TGTGCCATCACAGGGGGACTGAACACTGAAGCTTTCTTT | CAITGGLNTEAFF
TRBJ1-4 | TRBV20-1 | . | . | TGCAGTGCCCTCGCTATTTGGTATCGGCCAGAGGAAAAACTGTTTTTT | CSALAIWYRPEEKLFF
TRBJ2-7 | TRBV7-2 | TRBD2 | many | TGTGCCAGCTCCAACCTAGGGGAGGGCGAGCAGTACTTC | CASSNLGEGEQYF
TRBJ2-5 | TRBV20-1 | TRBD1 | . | TGCAGTGCTAGAGTGGACAGGGGGCCGGAGACCCAGTACTTC | CSARVDRGPETQYF
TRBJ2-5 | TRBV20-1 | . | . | TGCAGTGCCGCTCGGACAGTTCAAGAGACCCAGTACTTC | CSAARTVQETQYF
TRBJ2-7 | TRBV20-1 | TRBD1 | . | TGCAGTGCTAGAGCCGGGACAGGTCCTTCCTACGAGCAGTACTTC | CSARAGTGPSYEQYF
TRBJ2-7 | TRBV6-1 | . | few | TGTGCCAGCAGTTCCGGCGGTAACTCCTACGAGCAGTACTTC | CASSSGGNSYEQYF
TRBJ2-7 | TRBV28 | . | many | TGTGCCAGCAGTTTATATCAGGATCGCTCCTACGAGCAGTACTTC | CASSLYQDRSYEQYF